What follows are 14 T cell receptor beta chains derived from one specimen sequenced in a study of blood T cell repertoires in COVID-19. The repertoire was sequenced with immunoSEQ multiplex PCR; TCRdb's copy has only in-frame clones and lacks some. Altogether about 270,000 clones are present, around 89% being singletons, with the ten largest covering 4.1%. Sequencing used PBMCs or T cells enriched from blood (not recorded which). The source of these receptors is a woman aged 30 to 39 with acute COVID-19.

CDR3 loop: CASSSRTGQGPTGNTIYF. CDR3 sequence (DNA): TGTGCCAGCAGCTCCAGGACGGGACAGGGCCCTACTGGAAACACCATATATTTT. This chain uses TRBV7-2 with TRBJ1-3, with 9 bases aligning to TRBD1. The germline CDR1 and CDR2 sequences are SGHTA and FQGNSA. The CDR3 is made up of 18 amino acids. J lost 2 bases, V lost 4 bases, and 12 bases had no gene match.

The V gene is TRBV6-2 or TRBV6-3, the J gene TRBJ2-2, with TRBD2 matching over 12 bases. Germline assignment: CDR1 MNHEY and CDR2 SVGEGT. V dropped 0 bases and J dropped 7; count of bases not matched to a gene: 3. The CDR3 runs 16 residues. The CDR3 protein is CASSYSLAGGIGELFF. CDR3 DNA sequence: TGTGCCAGCAGTTACTCGCTAGCGGGAGGGATCGGGGAGCTGTTTTTT.

The chain has TRBV6-4 and TRBJ2-1; D call uncertain. The V and J ends lost 2 bases and 7 bases respectively, with 9 bases between them. The CDR3 is made up of 13 amino acids. The germline gives CDR1 MRHNA, CDR2 SNTAGT. This CDR3 reads CASSDGERNEQFF. Here the CDR3 DNA reads TGTGCCAGCAGTGACGGCGAGAGGAATGAGCAGTTCTTC.

CDR3 sequence (DNA): TGTGCCATCCAGGACAGCGGCGGGACTACGTCCTACGAGCAGTACTTC. Translation: CAIQDSGGTTSYEQYF. This chain links TRBV10-3 with TRBJ2-7, with a tentative D call TRBD2 (7 bases). Trimming removed 8 bases from V and 1 base from J, with 21 bases in between. CDR3 length: 16 residues. Germline assignment: CDR1 ENHRY and CDR2 SYGVKD.

The V and J genes are TRBV7-9 and TRBJ2-3; TRBD2 aligns across 13 bases. The CDR3 runs to 18 residues. CDR1 and CDR2 (germline): SEHNR, FQNEAQ (reference sequence). Unmatched junction bases numbered 11, after V lost 4 bases and J lost 4 bases. The CDR3 is CASSSGTSGTGPSDTQYF. As DNA, the CDR3 is TGTGCCAGCAGCTCGGGGACTAGCGGGACCGGCCCTTCAGATACGCAGTATTTT.

The chain has TRBV7-3 and TRBJ2-1, with TRBD2 identical over 9 bases. The CDR3 has 14 residues. Per the germline V gene, CDR1 is SGHTA and CDR2 is FQGTGA. With 5 bases clipped from V and 6 bases from J, the junction kept 5 bases outside the gene matches. DNA for the CDR3: TGTGCCAGCAGCACGGGACTAGCCTCCAATGAGCAGTTCTTC. Protein sequence: CASSTGLASNEQFF.

J is TRBJ2-7 and V is TRBV28, with TRBD2 matching 14 bases. The V gene end was trimmed by 4 bases and the J gene end by 4 bases; junction bases not matched to a gene: 12. The CDR3 covers 18 residues. Germline CDR1 is MDHEN and CDR2 is SYDVKM. CDR3 coding DNA: TGTGCCAGCAGTTACGTCGGGACTAGCGGGAGAGTGAGTTACGAGCAGTACTTC. Its protein is CASSYVGTSGRVSYEQYF.

V and J are TRBV5-1 and TRBJ2-3; no reliable D call. V was pared by 2 bases and J by 4 bases, with 11 bases between. The V gene's germline CDR1 is SGHRS and CDR2 YFSETQ. The CDR3 runs to 14 residues. The chain's CDR3 is CASSLNTKSDTQYF. The CDR3 coding sequence is TGCGCCAGCAGCTTAAACACAAAGTCAGATACGCAGTATTTT.

The V gene is TRBV21-1, the J gene TRBJ2-7; the DNA was not used to check the table's D call, TRBD1. TRBV21-1 is classified as a pseudogene. CDR3 length: 14 residues. The CDR3 sequence is CASAKPNRGHEQYF. The CDR3, as DNA: TGTGCCAGTGCAAAACCTAACAGGGGACACGAGCAGTACTTC.

The chain combines TRBV7-2 with TRBJ2-3; D ambiguous. The V and J ends lost 2 bases and 2 bases respectively, with 14 bases between them. The CDR3 contains 16 residues. Germline V CDR1 and CDR2: SGHTA, FQGNSA. The CDR3, as DNA: TGTGCCAGCAGCTTAAATCCTATCGGGTTCACAGATACGCAGTATTTT. Its protein is CASSLNPIGFTDTQYF.

The V call is TRBV24-1, the J call TRBJ2-1, with TRBD1 identical over 8 bases. V lost 1 base to trimming and J lost 7 bases; unmatched junction nucleotides: 11. The CDR3 covers 17 residues. Germline lookup yields CDR1 KGHDR and CDR2 SFDVKD. The CDR3 DNA sequence: TGTGCCACCAGTGATTTCGCAGGGGGCGTAGCTCATAATGAGCAGTTCTTC. Amino acid sequence: CATSDFAGGVAHNEQFF.

Worth noting for this clone: Possible read error: a much larger clone is one base away. This chain uses TRBV3-1 (or the pseudogene TRBV3-2) with TRBJ1-1, with unresolved D. Trimming cost V 2 bases and J 1 base, with 5 bases left between them. The CDR3 sequence is 13 residues long. In germline, CDR1 is LGHDT, CDR2 YNNKEL (reference sequence). CDR3 coding DNA: TGTGCCAGCAGCCAATCGGGGAACACTGAAGCTTTCTTT. Amino acids: CASSQSGNTEAFF.

The chain recombines TRBV27 with TRBJ1-1; 9 nucleotides align to TRBD1. V was pared by 6 bases and J by 4 bases, with 6 bases of the junction left unmatched. The germline gives CDR1 MNHEY, CDR2 SMNVEV (reference sequence). The CDR3 contains 14 residues. The CDR3 bases are TGTGCCAGCAGGGAGGGACAGGGATCCACTGAAGCTTTCTTT. Translating it yields CASREGQGSTEAFF.

This clone was seen a few times. V and J are TRBV4-1 and TRBJ1-2; TRBD1 matches at 10 bases. Germline-derived CDR1 and CDR2 are MGHRA and YSYEKL. The CDR3 consists of 15 residues. V was pared by 1 base and J by 2 bases, with 1 base of the junction left unmatched. The CDR3 loop reads CASSQGQGANYGYTF. In nucleotides, the CDR3 is TGCGCCAGCAGCCAAGGACAGGGGGCCAACTATGGCTACACCTTC.